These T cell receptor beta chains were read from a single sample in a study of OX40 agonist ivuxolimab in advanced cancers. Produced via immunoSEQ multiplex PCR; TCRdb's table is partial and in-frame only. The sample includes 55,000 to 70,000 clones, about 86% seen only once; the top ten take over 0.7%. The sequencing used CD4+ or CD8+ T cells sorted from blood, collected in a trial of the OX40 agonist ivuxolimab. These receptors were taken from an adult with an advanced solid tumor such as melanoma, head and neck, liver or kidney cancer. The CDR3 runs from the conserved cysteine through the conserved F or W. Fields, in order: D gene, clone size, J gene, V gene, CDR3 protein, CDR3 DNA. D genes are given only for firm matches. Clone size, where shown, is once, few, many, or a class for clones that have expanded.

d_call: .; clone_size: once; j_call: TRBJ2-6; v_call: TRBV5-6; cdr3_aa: CASSQMTGGPGANVLTF; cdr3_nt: TGTGCCAGCAGCCAGATGACTGGGGGGCCTGGGGCCAACGTCCTGACTTTC
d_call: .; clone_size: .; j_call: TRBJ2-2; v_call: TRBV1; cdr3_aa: CTSSQDTVHRTGELFF; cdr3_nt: TGCACCAGCAGCCAAGATACCGTCCATCGCACCGGGGAGCTGTTTTTT
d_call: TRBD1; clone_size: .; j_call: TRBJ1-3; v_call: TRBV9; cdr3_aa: CASSAGTGGSGNTIYF; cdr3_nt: TGTGCCAGCAGCGCCGGAACAGGGGGCTCTGGAAACACCATATATTTT
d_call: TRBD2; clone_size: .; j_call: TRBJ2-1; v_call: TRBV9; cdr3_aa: CASSVEAGREIMLNEQFF; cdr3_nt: TGTGCCAGCAGCGTAGAGGCTGGGCGGGAGATTATGTTGAATGAGCAGTTCTTC
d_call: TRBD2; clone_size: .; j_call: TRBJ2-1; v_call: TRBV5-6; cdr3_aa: CASSAWTSGGFYNEQFF; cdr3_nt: TGTGCCAGCAGCGCGTGGACTAGCGGGGGGTTCTACAATGAGCAGTTCTTC
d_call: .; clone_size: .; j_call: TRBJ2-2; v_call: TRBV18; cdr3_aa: CASSQTREVIRTGELFF; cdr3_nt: TGTGCCAGCTCACAAACGCGGGAAGTCATTAGAACCGGGGAGCTGTTTTTT
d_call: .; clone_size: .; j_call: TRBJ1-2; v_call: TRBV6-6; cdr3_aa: CASRLDSNYGYTF; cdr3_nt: TGTGCCAGCAGACTGGACAGCAACTATGGCTACACCTTC
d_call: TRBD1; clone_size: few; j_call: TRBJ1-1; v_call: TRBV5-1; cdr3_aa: CASSSGTGGVNTEAFF; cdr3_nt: TGCGCCAGCAGCTCCGGGACAGGGGGCGTGAACACTGAAGCTTTCTTT
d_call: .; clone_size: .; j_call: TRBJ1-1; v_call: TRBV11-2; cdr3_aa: CASSLYRGWTQAEAFF; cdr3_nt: TGTGCCAGCAGCTTATATAGGGGCTGGACACAGGCTGAAGCTTTCTTT
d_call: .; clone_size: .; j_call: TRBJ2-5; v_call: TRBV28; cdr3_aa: CASSLIRRGYQETQYF; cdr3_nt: TGTGCCAGCAGTTTAATTAGGAGGGGGTACCAAGAGACCCAGTACTTC
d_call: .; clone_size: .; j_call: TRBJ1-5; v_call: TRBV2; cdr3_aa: CASRLTDQPQHF; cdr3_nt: TGTGCCAGCAGGCTGACCGATCAGCCCCAGCATTTT
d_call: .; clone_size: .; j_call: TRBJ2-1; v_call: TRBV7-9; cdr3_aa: CASSRSGTLSYNEQFF; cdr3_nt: TGTGCCAGCAGCCGTTCCGGGACACTTTCCTACAATGAGCAGTTCTTC
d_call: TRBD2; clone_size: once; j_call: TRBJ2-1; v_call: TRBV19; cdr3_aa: CASSIEESSGTFNEQFF; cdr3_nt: TGTGCCAGTAGTATAGAGGAATCTAGCGGGACGTTCAATGAGCAGTTCTTC
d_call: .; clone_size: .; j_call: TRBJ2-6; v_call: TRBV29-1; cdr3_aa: CSVAPSGANVLTF; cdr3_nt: TGCAGCGTTGCTCCTTCTGGGGCCAACGTCCTGACTTTC
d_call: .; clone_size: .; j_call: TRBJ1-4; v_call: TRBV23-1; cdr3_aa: CASTTGSTNEKLFF; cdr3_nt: TGCGCCAGCACCACAGGGTCTACTAATGAAAAACTGTTTTTT
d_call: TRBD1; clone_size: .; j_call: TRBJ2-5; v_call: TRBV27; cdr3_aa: CASSTRDSRSRETQYF; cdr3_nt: TGTGCCAGCAGTACCAGGGACAGTCGAAGTAGGGAGACCCAGTACTTC
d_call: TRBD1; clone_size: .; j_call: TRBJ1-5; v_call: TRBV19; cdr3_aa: CASEGAAWQPQHF; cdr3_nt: TGTGCCAGCGAGGGGGCTGCCTGGCAGCCCCAGCATTTT
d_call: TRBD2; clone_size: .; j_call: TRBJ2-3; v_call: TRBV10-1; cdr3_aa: CASSVSSGANTQYF; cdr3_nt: TGCGCCAGCAGTGTTTCTAGCGGGGCTAATACGCAGTATTTT
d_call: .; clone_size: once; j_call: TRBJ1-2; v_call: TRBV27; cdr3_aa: CASGTGHPNYGYTF; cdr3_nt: TGTGCCAGCGGAACGGGACACCCAAACTATGGCTACACCTTC
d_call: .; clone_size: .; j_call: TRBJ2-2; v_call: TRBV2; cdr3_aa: CASSLGLNTGELFF; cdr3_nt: TGTGCCAGCAGTCTGGGCCTAAACACCGGGGAGCTGTTTTTT
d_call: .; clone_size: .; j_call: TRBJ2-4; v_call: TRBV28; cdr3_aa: CASTRDKNIQYF; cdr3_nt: TGTGCCAGCACACGGGACAAAAACATTCAGTACTTC
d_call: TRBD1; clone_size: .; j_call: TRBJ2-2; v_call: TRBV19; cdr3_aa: CASSPPRGGAEDGELFF; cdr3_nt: TGTGCCAGTAGTCCTCCAAGAGGGGGCGCCGAGGACGGGGAGCTGTTTTTT
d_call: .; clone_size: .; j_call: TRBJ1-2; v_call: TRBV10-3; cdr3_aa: CAISEGVGNTF; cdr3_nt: TGTGCCATCAGTGAAGGGGTTGGCAACACCTTC
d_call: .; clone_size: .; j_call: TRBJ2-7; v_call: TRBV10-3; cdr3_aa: CAISLAEGSYEQYF; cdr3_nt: TGTGCCATCAGTCTTGCAGAGGGCTCCTACGAGCAGTACTTC
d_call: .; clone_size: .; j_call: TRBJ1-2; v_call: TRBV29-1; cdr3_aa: CSGGDGQGTSYTF; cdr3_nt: TGCAGCGGGGGAGATGGGCAGGGTACGAGCTACACCTTC
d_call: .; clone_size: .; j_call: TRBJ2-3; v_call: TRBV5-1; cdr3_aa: CASSLVPGLDTQYF; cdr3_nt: TGCGCCAGCAGCTTGGTCCCGGGACTAGATACGCAGTATTTT
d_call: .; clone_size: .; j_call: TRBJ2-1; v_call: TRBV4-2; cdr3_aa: CASSQDIRDNEQFF; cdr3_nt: TGTGCCAGCAGCCAAGATATCAGGGACAATGAGCAGTTCTTC
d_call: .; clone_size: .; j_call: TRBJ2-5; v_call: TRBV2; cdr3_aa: CASRLGQETQYF; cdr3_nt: TGTGCCAGCCGCCTGGGGCAAGAGACCCAGTACTTC
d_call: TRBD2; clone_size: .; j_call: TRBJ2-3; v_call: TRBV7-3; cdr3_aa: CASSWKRGLAMADTQYF; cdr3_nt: TGTGCCAGCAGCTGGAAGCGGGGACTAGCGATGGCAGATACGCAGTATTTT